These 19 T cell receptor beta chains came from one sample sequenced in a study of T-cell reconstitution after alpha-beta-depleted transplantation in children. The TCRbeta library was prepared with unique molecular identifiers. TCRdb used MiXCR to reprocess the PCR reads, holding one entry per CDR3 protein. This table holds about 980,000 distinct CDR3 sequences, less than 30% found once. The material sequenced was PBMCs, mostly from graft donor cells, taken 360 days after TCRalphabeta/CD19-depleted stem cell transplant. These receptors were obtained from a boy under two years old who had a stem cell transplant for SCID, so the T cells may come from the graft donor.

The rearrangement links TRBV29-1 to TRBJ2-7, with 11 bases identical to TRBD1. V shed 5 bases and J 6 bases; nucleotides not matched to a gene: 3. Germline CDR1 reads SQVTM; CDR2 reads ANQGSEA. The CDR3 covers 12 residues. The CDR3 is CSVWTGGREQYF. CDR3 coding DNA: TGCAGCGTTTGGACAGGGGGCCGCGAGCAGTACTTC.

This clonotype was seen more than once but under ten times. DNA for the CDR3: TGCGCCAGCAGCCACTCCTCTCAGGGACAGGGGCAAGAGACCCAGTACTTC. This codes for CASSHSSQGQGQETQYF. The chain recombines TRBV4-3 with TRBJ2-5; 10 bases agree with TRBD1. Trimming took 3 bases from V and 2 from J; bases not matched to a gene: 9. Germline assignment: CDR1 LGHNA and CDR2 YSLEER. CDR3 length equals 17 residues.

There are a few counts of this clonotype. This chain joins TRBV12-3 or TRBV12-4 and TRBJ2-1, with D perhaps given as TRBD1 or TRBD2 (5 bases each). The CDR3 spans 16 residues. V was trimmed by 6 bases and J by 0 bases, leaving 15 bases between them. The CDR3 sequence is CASSKTGTISYNEQFF. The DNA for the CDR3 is TGTGCCAGCAGCAAAACCGGGACGATCTCCTACAATGAGCAGTTCTTC.

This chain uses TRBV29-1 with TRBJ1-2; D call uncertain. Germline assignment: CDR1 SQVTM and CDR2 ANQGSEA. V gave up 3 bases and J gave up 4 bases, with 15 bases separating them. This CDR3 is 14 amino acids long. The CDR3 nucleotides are TGCAGCGTTGATATGCACGGCGGTGGCTATGGCTACACCTTC. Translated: CSVDMHGGGYGYTF. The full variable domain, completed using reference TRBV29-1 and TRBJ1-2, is SAVISQKPSRDICQRGTSLTIQCQVDSQVTMMFWYRQQPGQSLTLIATANQGSEATYESGFVIDKFPISRPNLTFSTLTVSNMSPEDSSIYLCSVDMHGGGYGYTFGSGTRLTVV.

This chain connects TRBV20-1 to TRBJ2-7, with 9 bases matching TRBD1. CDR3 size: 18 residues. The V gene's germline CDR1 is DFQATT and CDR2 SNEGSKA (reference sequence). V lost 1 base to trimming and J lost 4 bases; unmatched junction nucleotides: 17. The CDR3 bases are TGCAGTGCTAGAGGGGGAATTTACAGGGGGCTTTGGTCGTACGAGCAGTACTTC. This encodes CSARGGIYRGLWSYEQYF.

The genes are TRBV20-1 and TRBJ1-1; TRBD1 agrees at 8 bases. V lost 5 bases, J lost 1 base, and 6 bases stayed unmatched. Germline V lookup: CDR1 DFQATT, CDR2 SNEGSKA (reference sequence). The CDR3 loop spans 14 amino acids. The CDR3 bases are TGCAGTGCTTCGCAGGGGGCCTGGAACACTGAAGCTTTCTTT. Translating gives CSASQGAWNTEAFF.

This CDR3 reads CASSLKGKETQYF. The CDR3 DNA follows: TGTGCCAGCAGTTTAAAGGGGAAAGAGACCCAGTACTTC. This chain joins TRBV12-3 or TRBV12-4 and TRBJ2-5, with TRBD1 as a possible D gene (5 bases). V lost 2 bases and J lost 3, with 7 bases in between. The CDR3 has 13 residues.

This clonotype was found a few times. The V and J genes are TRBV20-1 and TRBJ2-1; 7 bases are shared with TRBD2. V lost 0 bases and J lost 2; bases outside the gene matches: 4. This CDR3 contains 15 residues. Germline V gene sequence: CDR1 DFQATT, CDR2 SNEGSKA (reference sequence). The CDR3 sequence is CSARDPRGTYNEQFF. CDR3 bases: TGCAGTGCTAGAGACCCGCGGGGGACCTACAATGAGCAGTTCTTC.

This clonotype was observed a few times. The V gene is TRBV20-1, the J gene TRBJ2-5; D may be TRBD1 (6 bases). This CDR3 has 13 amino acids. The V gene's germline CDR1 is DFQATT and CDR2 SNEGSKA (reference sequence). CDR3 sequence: CGSSWGPGETQYF. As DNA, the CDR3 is TGCGGATCAAGCTGGGGGCCTGGGGAGACCCAGTACTTC.

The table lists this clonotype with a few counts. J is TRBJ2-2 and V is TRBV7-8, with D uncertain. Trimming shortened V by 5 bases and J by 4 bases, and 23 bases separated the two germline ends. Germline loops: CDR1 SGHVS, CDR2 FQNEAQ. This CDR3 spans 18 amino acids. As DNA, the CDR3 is TGTGCCAGCAGCAATAACTATAACCTTGAAAGGAGCACCGGGGAGCTGTTTTTT. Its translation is CASSNNYNLERSTGELFF.

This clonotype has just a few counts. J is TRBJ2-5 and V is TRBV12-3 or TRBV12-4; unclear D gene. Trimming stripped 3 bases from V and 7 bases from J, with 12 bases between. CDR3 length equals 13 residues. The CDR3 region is CASSFHSPGTQYF. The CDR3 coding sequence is TGTGCCAGCAGTTTTCATTCCCCAGGGACCCAGTACTTC.

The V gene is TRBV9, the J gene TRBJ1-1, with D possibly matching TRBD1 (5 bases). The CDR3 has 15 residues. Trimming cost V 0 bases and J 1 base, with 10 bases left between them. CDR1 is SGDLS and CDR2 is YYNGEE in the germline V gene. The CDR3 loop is CASSVVKGPNTEAFF. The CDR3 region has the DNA TGTGCCAGCAGCGTAGTGAAGGGACCGAACACTGAAGCTTTCTTT. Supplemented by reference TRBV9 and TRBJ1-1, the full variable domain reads DSGVTQTPKHLITATGQRVTLRCSPRSGDLSVYWYQQSLDQGLQFLIQYYNGEERAKGNILERFSAQQFPDLHSELNLSSLELGDSALYFCASSVVKGPNTEAFFGQGTRLTVV.

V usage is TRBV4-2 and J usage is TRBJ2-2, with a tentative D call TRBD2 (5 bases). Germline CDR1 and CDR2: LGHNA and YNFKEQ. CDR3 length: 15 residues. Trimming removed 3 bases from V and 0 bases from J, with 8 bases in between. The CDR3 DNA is TGTGCCAGCAGCCACCGGGGTTCGAACACCGGGGAGCTGTTTTTT. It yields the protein CASSHRGSNTGELFF.

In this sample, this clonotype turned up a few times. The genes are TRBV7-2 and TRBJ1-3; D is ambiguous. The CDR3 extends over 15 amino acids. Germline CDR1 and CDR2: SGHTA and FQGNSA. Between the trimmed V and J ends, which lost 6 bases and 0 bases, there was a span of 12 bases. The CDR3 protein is CASSSDSSSGNTIYF. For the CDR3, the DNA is TGTGCCAGCAGTTCTGATAGCAGCTCTGGAAACACCATATATTTT.

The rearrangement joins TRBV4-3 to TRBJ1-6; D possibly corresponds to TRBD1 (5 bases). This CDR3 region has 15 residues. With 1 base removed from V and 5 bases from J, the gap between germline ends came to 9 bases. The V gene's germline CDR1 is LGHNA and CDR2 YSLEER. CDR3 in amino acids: CASSQGGTDNSPLHF. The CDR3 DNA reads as TGCGCCAGCAGCCAAGGAGGGACGGATAATTCACCCCTCCACTTT.

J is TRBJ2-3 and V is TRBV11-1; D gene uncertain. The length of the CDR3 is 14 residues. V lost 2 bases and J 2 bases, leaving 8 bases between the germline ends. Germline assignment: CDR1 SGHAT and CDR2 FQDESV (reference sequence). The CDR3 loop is CASSLPGITDTQYF. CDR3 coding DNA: TGTGCCAGCAGCTTACCAGGAATCACAGATACGCAGTATTTT. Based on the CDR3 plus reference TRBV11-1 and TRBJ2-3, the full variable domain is EAEVAQSPRYKITEKSQAVAFWCDPISGHATLYWYRQILGQGPELLVQFQDESVVDDSQLPKDRFSAERLKGVDSTLKIQPAELGDSAMYLCASSLPGITDTQYFGPGTRLTVL.

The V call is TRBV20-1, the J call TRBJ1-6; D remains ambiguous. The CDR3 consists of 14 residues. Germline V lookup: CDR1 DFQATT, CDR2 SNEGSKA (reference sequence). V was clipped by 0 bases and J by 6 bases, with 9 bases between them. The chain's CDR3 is CSARDLGGNSPLHF. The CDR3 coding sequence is TGCAGTGCTAGAGATCTCGGCGGTAATTCACCCCTCCACTTT.

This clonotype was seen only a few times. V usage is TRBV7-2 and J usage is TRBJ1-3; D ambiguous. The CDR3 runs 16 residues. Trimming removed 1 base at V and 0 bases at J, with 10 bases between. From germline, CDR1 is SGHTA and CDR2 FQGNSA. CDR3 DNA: TGTGCCAGCAGCTTAGTACCGGGGTACTCTGGAAACACCATATATTTT. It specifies CASSLVPGYSGNTIYF.

For the CDR3, the DNA is TGTGCCAGCAGGAGGGACAGAAAAGGGGATGAGCAGTTCTTC. Protein product: CASRRDRKGDEQFF. The genes are TRBV27 and TRBJ2-1; TRBD1 matches 7 bases. The V gene end was trimmed by 6 bases and the J gene end by 8 bases; junction bases not matched to a gene: 10. The CDR3 extends over 14 amino acids. CDR1 and CDR2 (germline): MNHEY, SMNVEV (reference sequence).